This is a list of T cell receptor beta chains from one sample in a study of Ad26.COV2.S vaccination and SARS-CoV-2 variants. The method was immunoSEQ multiplex PCR; TCRdb's version includes in-frame clones alone and lacks a portion of them. This sample carries some 350,000 clones, 75% to 90% of them seen once, and the ten largest clones take around 5.5%. The input for sequencing was peripheral blood, taken in a trial of Ad26.COV2.S vaccine versus placebo. Receptor source: a person between 18 and 65 years old who received the Ad26.COV2.S COVID-19 vaccine or a placebo. Each CDR3 is given with its conserved first and last residue. Each record gives: D gene, clone size, J gene, V gene, CDR3 protein, CDR3 DNA. The D gene is left open where the match is weak. A clone size is listed for some rows: how often the clone was seen (once, few, many), or a class if it is expanded.

D gene: TRBD1
clone size: -
J gene: TRBJ1-2
V gene: TRBV12-3/TRBV12-4
CDR3 protein: CASSSGTGIGYTF
CDR3 DNA: TGTGCCAGCAGTTCGGGGACAGGAATTGGCTACACCTTC

D gene: TRBD1
clone size: -
J gene: TRBJ2-7
V gene: TRBV2
CDR3 protein: CASSSTGGPYEQYF
CDR3 DNA: TGTGCCAGCTCCTCGACAGGGGGACCCTACGAGCAGTACTTC

D gene: -
clone size: -
J gene: TRBJ1-2
V gene: TRBV27
CDR3 protein: CASSSGRRSRGYTF
CDR3 DNA: TGTGCCAGCAGTTCCGGCCGACGGAGTCGTGGCTACACCTTC

D gene: -
clone size: once
J gene: TRBJ2-1
V gene: TRBV11-2
CDR3 protein: CASSLASLNNEQFF
CDR3 DNA: TGTGCCAGCAGCTTAGCCAGTCTCAACAATGAGCAGTTCTTC

D gene: -
clone size: -
J gene: TRBJ2-1
V gene: TRBV20-1
CDR3 protein: CSPDGRLRQFF
CDR3 DNA: TGCAGCCCCGACGGGCGGCTTCGGCAGTTCTTC

D gene: -
clone size: -
J gene: TRBJ1-3
V gene: TRBV6-6
CDR3 protein: CASSYRTDTTEDTIYF
CDR3 DNA: TGTGCCAGCAGTTACCGAACTGACACCACGGAAGACACCATATATTTT

D gene: -
clone size: -
J gene: TRBJ2-3
V gene: TRBV11-3
CDR3 protein: CASSESTYEDTQYF
CDR3 DNA: TGTGCCAGCAGCGAAAGCACGTACGAGGATACGCAGTATTTT

D gene: -
clone size: once
J gene: TRBJ1-5
V gene: TRBV4-3
CDR3 protein: CASREGRASNQPQHF
CDR3 DNA: TGCGCCAGCAGAGAGGGACGGGCCTCAAATCAGCCCCAGCATTTT

D gene: -
clone size: -
J gene: TRBJ1-2
V gene: TRBV3-1/TRBV3-2
CDR3 protein: CASSRPGSWGYTF
CDR3 DNA: TGTGCCAGCAGTCGCCCAGGGTCTTGGGGCTACACCTTC

D gene: -
clone size: -
J gene: TRBJ1-4
V gene: TRBV12-3/TRBV12-4
CDR3 protein: CASSPRTNEKLFF
CDR3 DNA: TGTGCCAGCAGTCCCCGGACAAATGAAAAACTGTTTTTT

D gene: -
clone size: -
J gene: TRBJ2-1
V gene: TRBV29-1
CDR3 protein: CSVKRANEQFF
CDR3 DNA: TGCAGCGTCAAACGGGCAAATGAGCAGTTCTTC

D gene: -
clone size: -
J gene: TRBJ2-1
V gene: TRBV19
CDR3 protein: CASSRGGSDNEQFF
CDR3 DNA: TGTGCCAGTAGTAGAGGGGGTTCCGACAATGAGCAGTTCTTC

D gene: -
clone size: -
J gene: TRBJ1-2
V gene: TRBV7-9
CDR3 protein: CASSRIMETNYGYTF
CDR3 DNA: TGTGCCAGCAGTCGGATAATGGAAACAAACTATGGCTACACCTTC

D gene: TRBD1
clone size: -
J gene: TRBJ2-1
V gene: TRBV19
CDR3 protein: CASTAAGQAYNEQFF
CDR3 DNA: TGTGCCAGTACAGCCGCCGGACAGGCTTACAATGAGCAGTTCTTC

D gene: -
clone size: -
J gene: TRBJ1-2
V gene: TRBV4-1
CDR3 protein: CASSQDVISYGYTF
CDR3 DNA: TGCGCCAGCAGCCAAGATGTAATAAGTTATGGCTACACCTTC

D gene: -
clone size: once
J gene: TRBJ1-1
V gene: TRBV9
CDR3 protein: CASSGDNRPEAFF
CDR3 DNA: TGTGCCAGCAGCGGGGACAATCGGCCTGAAGCTTTCTTT

D gene: -
clone size: -
J gene: TRBJ2-7
V gene: TRBV5-4
CDR3 protein: CASSLEDRFGEQYF
CDR3 DNA: TGTGCCAGCAGCTTGGAAGATAGGTTCGGCGAGCAGTACTTC

D gene: -
clone size: -
J gene: TRBJ2-2
V gene: TRBV6-6
CDR3 protein: CASRNSGNTGELFF
CDR3 DNA: TGTGCCAGCAGAAACAGCGGAAACACCGGGGAGCTGTTTTTT

D gene: TRBD1
clone size: -
J gene: TRBJ1-3
V gene: TRBV28
CDR3 protein: CASSSSPPTGIGNTIYF
CDR3 DNA: TGTGCCAGCAGTTCATCCCCTCCGACAGGGATCGGAAACACCATATATTTT

D gene: -
clone size: -
J gene: TRBJ2-3
V gene: TRBV6-5
CDR3 protein: CASSLGNTQYF
CDR3 DNA: TGTGCCAGCAGTCTAGGGAATACGCAGTATTTT

D gene: -
clone size: -
J gene: TRBJ1-1
V gene: TRBV19
CDR3 protein: CASSKPGEANTEAFF
CDR3 DNA: TGTGCCAGTAGTAAACCGGGGGAGGCGAACACTGAAGCTTTCTTT

D gene: -
clone size: -
J gene: TRBJ1-1
V gene: TRBV10-3
CDR3 protein: CAISEANTEAFF
CDR3 DNA: TGTGCCATCAGTGAGGCGAACACTGAAGCTTTCTTT

D gene: -
clone size: once
J gene: TRBJ2-3
V gene: TRBV5-6
CDR3 protein: CASSFGTPDTQYF
CDR3 DNA: TGTGCCAGCAGCTTTGGGACACCAGATACGCAGTATTTT

D gene: -
clone size: few
J gene: TRBJ1-1
V gene: TRBV7-3
CDR3 protein: CASSLGLGANTEAFF
CDR3 DNA: TGTGCCAGCAGCTTAGGTCTGGGGGCGAACACTGAAGCTTTCTTT

D gene: -
clone size: -
J gene: TRBJ2-3
V gene: TRBV5-1
CDR3 protein: CASSLWGGGPDTQYF
CDR3 DNA: TGCGCCAGCAGCTTGTGGGGGGGCGGACCCGATACGCAGTATTTT

D gene: -
clone size: -
J gene: TRBJ1-1
V gene: TRBV19
CDR3 protein: CASRTGALGGTEAFF
CDR3 DNA: TGTGCCAGTAGGACAGGAGCTCTCGGGGGAACTGAAGCTTTCTTT

D gene: TRBD2
clone size: -
J gene: TRBJ2-3
V gene: TRBV5-4
CDR3 protein: CASSVSGGNTDTQYF
CDR3 DNA: TGTGCCAGCAGCGTTAGCGGGGGTAACACAGATACGCAGTATTTT

D gene: -
clone size: -
J gene: TRBJ2-1
V gene: TRBV11-3
CDR3 protein: CASSLASHTYKSEQFF
CDR3 DNA: TGTGCCAGCAGCTTAGCGTCCCATACCTATAAGTCTGAGCAGTTCTTC

D gene: -
clone size: -
J gene: TRBJ1-2
V gene: TRBV4-3
CDR3 protein: CASSQDFAGALYGYTF
CDR3 DNA: TGCGCCAGCAGCCAAGATTTTGCAGGTGCCCTCTATGGCTACACCTTC